This T cell receptor beta chain emerged from a study of CD8+CD57+ T cells in acquired aplastic anemia. Researchers used genomic DNA as the template to profile TCR beta VDJ and CDR3. TCRdb reprocessed the reads via MiXCR and lists one record per CDR3 protein. This sample carries some 120,000 distinct CDR3 sequences, 40% to 60% of them seen once, and the ten largest clones take 2% to 3%. What was sequenced was sorted CD4+, CD8+, or CD8+CD57+ T cells (not recorded which) from PBMCs. This TCR came from a human donor in good health, serving as a control.

CDR3 DNA sequence: TGTGCCAGCACGGGGTCTCCCTACGAGCAGTACTTC. It yields the protein CASTGSPYEQYF. The chain joins TRBV2 to TRBJ2-7, with D maybe TRBD2 (5 bases). Germline assignment: CDR1 SNHLY and CDR2 FYNNEI. The germline V and J ends were trimmed by 7 bases and 2 bases, with 9 bases remaining between them. The CDR3 runs to 12 residues.